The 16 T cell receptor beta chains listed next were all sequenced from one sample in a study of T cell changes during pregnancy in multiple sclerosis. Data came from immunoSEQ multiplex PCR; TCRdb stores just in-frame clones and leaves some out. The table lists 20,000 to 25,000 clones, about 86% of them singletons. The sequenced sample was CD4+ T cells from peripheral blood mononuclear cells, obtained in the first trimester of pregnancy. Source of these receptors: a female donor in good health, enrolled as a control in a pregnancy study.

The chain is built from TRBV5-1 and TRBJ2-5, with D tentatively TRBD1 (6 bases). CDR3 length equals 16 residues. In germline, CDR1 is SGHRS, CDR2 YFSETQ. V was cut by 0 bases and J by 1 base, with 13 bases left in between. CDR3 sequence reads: CASSLGQGIGQETQYF. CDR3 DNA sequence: TGCGCCAGCAGCTTGGGGCAGGGGATAGGCCAAGAGACCCAGTACTTC.

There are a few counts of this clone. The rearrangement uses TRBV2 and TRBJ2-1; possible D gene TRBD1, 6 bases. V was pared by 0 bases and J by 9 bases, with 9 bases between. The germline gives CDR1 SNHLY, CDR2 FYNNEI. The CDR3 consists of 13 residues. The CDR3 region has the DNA TGTGCCAGCAGTGAAGCGCGAGGGGGTGAGCAGTTCTTC. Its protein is CASSEARGGEQFF.

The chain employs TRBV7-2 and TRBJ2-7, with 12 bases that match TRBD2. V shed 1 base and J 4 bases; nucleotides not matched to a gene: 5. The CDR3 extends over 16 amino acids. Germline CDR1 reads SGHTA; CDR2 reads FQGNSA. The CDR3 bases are TGTGCCAGCAGCTTAGTTTCTAGCGGGGGGGGGTACGAGCAGTACTTC. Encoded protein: CASSLVSSGGGYEQYF.

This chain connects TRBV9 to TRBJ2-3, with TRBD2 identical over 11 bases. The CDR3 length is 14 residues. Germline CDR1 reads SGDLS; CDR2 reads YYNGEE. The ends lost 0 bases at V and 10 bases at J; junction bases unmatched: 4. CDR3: CASSVAASGGSQYF. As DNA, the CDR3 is TGTGCCAGCAGCGTAGCGGCTAGCGGGGGGTCGCAGTATTTT.

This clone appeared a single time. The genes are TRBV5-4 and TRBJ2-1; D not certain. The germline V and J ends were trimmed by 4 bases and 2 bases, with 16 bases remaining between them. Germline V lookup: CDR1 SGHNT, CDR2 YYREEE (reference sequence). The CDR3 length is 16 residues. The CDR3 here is CASSPLQSGPYNEQFF. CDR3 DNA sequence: TGTGCCAGCAGCCCCCTCCAGTCTGGGCCCTACAATGAGCAGTTCTTC.

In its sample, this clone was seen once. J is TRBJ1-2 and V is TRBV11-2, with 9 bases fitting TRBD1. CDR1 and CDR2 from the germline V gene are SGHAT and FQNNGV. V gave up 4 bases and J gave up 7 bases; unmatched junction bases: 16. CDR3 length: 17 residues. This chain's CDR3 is CASSSIRSPQGARGYTF. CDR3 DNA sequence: TGTGCCAGCAGCTCCATTCGTAGCCCACAGGGGGCGCGTGGCTACACCTTC.

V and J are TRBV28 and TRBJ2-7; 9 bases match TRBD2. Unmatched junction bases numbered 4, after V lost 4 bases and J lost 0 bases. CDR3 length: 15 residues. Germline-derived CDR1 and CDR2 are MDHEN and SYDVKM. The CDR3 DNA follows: TGTGCCAGCAGTTCCGCGGGAGGGGCCTCCTACGAGCAGTACTTC. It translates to CASSSAGGASYEQYF. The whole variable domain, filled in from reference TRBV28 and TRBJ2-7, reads DVKVTQSSRYLVKRTGEKVFLECVQDMDHENMFWYRQDPGLGLRLIYFSYDVKMKEKGDIPEGYSVSREKKERFSLILESASTNQTSMYLCASSSAGGASYEQYFGPGTRLTVT.

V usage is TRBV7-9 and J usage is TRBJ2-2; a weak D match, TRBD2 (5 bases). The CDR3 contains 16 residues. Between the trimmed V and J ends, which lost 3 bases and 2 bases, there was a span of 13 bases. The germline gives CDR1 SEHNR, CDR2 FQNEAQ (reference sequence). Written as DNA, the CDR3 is TGTGCCAGCAGCTTGACGGGGTTACCTAACACCGGGGAGCTGTTTTTT. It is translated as CASSLTGLPNTGELFF.

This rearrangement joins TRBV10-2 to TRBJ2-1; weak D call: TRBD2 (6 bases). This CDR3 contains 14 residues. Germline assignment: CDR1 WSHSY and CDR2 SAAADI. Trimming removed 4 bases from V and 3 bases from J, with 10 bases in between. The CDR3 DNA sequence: TGCGCCAGCAGTGGGGGACTGCACTACAATGAGCAGTTCTTC. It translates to CASSGGLHYNEQFF.

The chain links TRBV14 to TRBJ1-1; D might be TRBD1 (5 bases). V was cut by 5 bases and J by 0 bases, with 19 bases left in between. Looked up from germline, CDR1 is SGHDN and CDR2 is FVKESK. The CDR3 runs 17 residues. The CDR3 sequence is CASSSRTGGVMNTEAFF. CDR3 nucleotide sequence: TGTGCCAGCAGCTCCCGGACGGGGGGGGTCATGAACACTGAAGCTTTCTTT.

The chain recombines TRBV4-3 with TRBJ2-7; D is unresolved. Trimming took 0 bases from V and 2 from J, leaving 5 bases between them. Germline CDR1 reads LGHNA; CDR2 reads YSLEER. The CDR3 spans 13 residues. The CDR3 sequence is CASSQDRTYEQYF. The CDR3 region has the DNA TGCGCCAGCAGCCAAGACAGAACCTACGAGCAGTACTTC.

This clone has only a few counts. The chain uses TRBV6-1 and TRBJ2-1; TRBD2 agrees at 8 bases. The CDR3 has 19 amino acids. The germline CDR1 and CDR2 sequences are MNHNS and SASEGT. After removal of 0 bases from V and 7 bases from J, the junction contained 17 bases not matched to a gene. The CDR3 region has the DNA TGTGCCAGCAGTGAAGCGCCGGGGGGGCTGCGATCGCCGAGGAATGAGCAGTTCTTC. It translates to CASSEAPGGLRSPRNEQFF.

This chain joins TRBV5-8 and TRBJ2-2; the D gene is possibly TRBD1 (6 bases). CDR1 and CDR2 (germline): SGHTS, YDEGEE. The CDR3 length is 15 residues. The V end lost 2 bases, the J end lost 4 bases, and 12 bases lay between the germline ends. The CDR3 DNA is TGTGCCAGCAGCTTAGGGGGATGGATCACCGGGGAGCTGTTTTTT. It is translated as CASSLGGWITGELFF.

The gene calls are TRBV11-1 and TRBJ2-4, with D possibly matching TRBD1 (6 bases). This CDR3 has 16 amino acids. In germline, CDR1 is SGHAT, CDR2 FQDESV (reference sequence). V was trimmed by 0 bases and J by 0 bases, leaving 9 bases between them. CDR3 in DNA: TGTGCCAGCAGCTTAGCACAGGGTCTAGCCAAAAACATTCAGTACTTC. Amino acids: CASSLAQGLAKNIQYF.

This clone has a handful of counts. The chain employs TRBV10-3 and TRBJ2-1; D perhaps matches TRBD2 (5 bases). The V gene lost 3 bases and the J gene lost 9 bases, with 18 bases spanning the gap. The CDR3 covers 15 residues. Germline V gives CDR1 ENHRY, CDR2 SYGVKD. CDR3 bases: TGTGCCATCAGTGACCGAGAGCGGATCCGTACTGAGCAGTTCTTC. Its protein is CAISDRERIRTEQFF.

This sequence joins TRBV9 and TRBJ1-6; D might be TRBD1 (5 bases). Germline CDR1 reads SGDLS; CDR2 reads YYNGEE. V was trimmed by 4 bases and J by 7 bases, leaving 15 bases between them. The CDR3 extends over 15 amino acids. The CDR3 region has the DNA TGTGCCAGCAGCAGGGAGGGGATGGGGAATTCACCCCTCCACTTT. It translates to CASSREGMGNSPLHF.